This TCR beta chain originates from a study of blood T cell repertoires in COVID-19. Libraries were prepared by immunoSEQ multiplex PCR; TCRdb keeps only in-frame clonotypes and omits some of them. The sample lists 350,000 to 450,000 clones; approximately 90% were seen once. The V gene lost 4 bases and the J gene lost 8 bases, with 14 bases spanning the gap. The germline V gene encodes CDR1 SQVTM and CDR2 ANQGSEA. This CDR3 spans 12 amino acids. This clonotype originated in a woman in her forties who had been exposed to COVID-19. Sequencing used PBMCs or T cells enriched from blood (not recorded which). This sequence joins TRBV29-1 and TRBJ1-2; tentatively, D is TRBD1 (6 bases). CDR3 in amino acids: CSVVLGAWGYTF. CDR3 nucleotide sequence: TGCAGCGTTGTTTTGGGGGCGTGGGGCTACACCTTC.